This entry concerns a single TCR beta chain. What it recognizes is unknown. This CDR3 comprises 17 residues. Per the germline V gene, CDR1 is SGHDN and CDR2 is FVKESK. After removal of 4 bases from V and 6 bases from J, the junction contained 10 bases not matched to a gene. The sample belongs to a study of OX40 agonist ivuxolimab in advanced cancers. The study, taken as a whole, reports: The CD4+ and CD8+ T cells in the blood had expanded clonally by week 6 at 0.1 to 3.0 mg/kg.

Generated by immunoSEQ multiplex PCR, the TCRdb table keeps only in-frame clones and is missing some. The sample lists 65,000 or so clones; roughly four fifths were seen once. Specimen: CD4+ or CD8+ T cells sorted from blood, collected in a trial of the OX40 agonist ivuxolimab. The sequence was collected from an adult with an advanced solid tumor such as melanoma, head and neck, liver or kidney cancer. J is TRBJ2-1 and V is TRBV14, with 12 bases fitting TRBD2. The CDR3 DNA is TGTGCCAGCAGCCTGACTAGCGGGAGTAGGTACTCCAATGAGCAGTTCTTC. Translated, it gives CASSLTSGSRYSNEQFF.